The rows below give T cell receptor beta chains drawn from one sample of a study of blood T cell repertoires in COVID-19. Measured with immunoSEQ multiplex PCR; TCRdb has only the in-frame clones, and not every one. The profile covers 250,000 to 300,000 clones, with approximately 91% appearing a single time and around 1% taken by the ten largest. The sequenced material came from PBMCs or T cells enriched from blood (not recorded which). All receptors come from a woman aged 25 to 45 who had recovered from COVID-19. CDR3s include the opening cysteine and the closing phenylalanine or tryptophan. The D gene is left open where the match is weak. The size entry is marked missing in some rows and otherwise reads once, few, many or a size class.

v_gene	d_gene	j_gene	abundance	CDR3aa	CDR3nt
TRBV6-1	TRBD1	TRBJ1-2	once	CASSSGGANYGYTF	TGTGCCAGCAGCTCAGGGGGCGCTAACTATGGCTACACCTTC
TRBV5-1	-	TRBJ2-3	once	CASSLEARTDTQYF	TGCGCCAGCAGCTTGGAAGCTCGGACAGATACGCAGTATTTT
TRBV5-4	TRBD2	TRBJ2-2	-	CASSYSLAGVVPGELFF	TGTGCCAGCAGCTATTCACTAGCGGGAGTTGTTCCCGGGGAGCTGTTTTTT
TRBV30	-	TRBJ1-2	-	CAWSVGAPGYTF	TGTGCCTGGAGTGTGGGGGCACCTGGCTACACCTTC
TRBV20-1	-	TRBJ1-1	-	CSASPPSLPSNTEAFF	TGCAGTGCTAGTCCTCCTTCCCTCCCGTCGAACACTGAAGCTTTCTTT
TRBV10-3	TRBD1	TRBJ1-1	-	CAISDPRQGADTEAFF	TGTGCCATCAGTGACCCAAGACAGGGGGCGGACACTGAAGCTTTCTTT
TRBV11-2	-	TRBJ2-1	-	CASSLVGTPKGNEQFF	TGTGCCAGCAGCTTAGTAGGGACACCGAAAGGAAATGAGCAGTTCTTC
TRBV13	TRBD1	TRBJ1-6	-	CASSLTGTGIDSAPLHF	TGTGCCAGCAGCCTCACAGGGACAGGGATTGATAGTGCACCCCTCCACTTT
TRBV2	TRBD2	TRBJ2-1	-	CASSSGRASYEQFF	TGTGCCAGCAGCAGCGGGAGGGCTAGCTATGAGCAGTTCTTC
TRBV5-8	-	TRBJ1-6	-	CAQQEGTSFNSPLHF	TGTGCGCAGCAGGAAGGGACATCATTTAATTCACCCCTCCACTTT
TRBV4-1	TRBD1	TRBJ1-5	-	CASSHRLARDRGYQPQHF	TGCGCCAGCAGCCACCGCCTGGCACGAGACAGGGGTTATCAGCCCCAGCATTTT
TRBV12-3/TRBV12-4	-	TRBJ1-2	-	CASRRYRANGYTF	TGTGCCAGCAGGCGATACAGGGCGAATGGCTACACCTTC
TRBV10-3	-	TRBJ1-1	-	CAISELSGNAEAFF	TGTGCCATCAGTGAGTTATCAGGGAACGCTGAAGCTTTCTTT
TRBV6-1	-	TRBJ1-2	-	CASSEWTAKDYYGYTF	TGTGCCAGCAGCGAATGGACAGCTAAGGATTACTATGGCTACACCTTC
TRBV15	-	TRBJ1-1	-	CATSMTGNTEAFF	TGTGCCACCAGTATGACAGGAAACACTGAAGCTTTCTTT
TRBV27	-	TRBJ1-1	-	CASSLREITEAFF	TGTGCCAGCAGTCTCCGGGAGATCACTGAAGCTTTCTTT
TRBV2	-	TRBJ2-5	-	CASTPPNQGFQETQYF	TGTGCCAGCACTCCCCCCAATCAGGGGTTCCAAGAGACCCAGTACTTC
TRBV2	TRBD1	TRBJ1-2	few	CASRGQGLDGYTF	TGTGCCAGCAGGGGACAGGGGTTAGATGGCTACACCTTC
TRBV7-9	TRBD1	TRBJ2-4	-	CASSPGQGALAKNIQYF	TGTGCCAGCAGCCCCGGACAGGGAGCCTTAGCCAAAAACATTCAGTACTTC
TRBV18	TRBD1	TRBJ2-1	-	CASSPGTGFYEQFF	TGTGCCAGCTCACCCGGGACAGGGTTCTATGAGCAGTTCTTC
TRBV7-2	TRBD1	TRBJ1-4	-	CASSLRAGTVDEKLFF	TGTGCCAGCAGCTTAAGGGCCGGGACAGTTGATGAAAAACTGTTTTTT
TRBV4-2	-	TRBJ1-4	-	CASSQGKESEKLFF	TGTGCCAGCAGCCAAGGGAAGGAGAGTGAAAAACTGTTTTTT
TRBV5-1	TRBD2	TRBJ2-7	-	CASSLGTSGYEQYF	TGCGCCAGCAGCTTGGGTACTAGCGGTTACGAGCAGTACTTC
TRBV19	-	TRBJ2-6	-	CASSPKRGSGANVLTF	TGTGCCAGTAGTCCCAAGAGGGGGTCTGGAGCCAACGTCCTGACTTTC
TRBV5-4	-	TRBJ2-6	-	CASSLEAPGSGANVLTF	TGTGCCAGCAGCTTGGAGGCTCCGGGATCCGGGGCCAACGTCCTGACTTTC
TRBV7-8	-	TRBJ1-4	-	CASTSEAWGEGEKLFF	TGTGCCAGCACCTCCGAGGCTTGGGGGGAAGGGGAAAAACTGTTTTTT
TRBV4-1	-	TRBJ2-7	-	CASSQINLVAPREQYF	TGCGCCAGCAGCCAAATTAATTTGGTAGCTCCACGCGAGCAGTACTTC
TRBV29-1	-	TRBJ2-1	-	CSVRLLARTNEQFF	TGCAGCGTCCGACTGTTGGCCCGGACTAATGAGCAGTTCTTC
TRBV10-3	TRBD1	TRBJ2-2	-	CAINDPRDRGLAGELFF	TGTGCCATCAATGACCCCCGGGACAGGGGGTTGGCCGGGGAGCTGTTTTTT
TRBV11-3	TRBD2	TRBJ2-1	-	CASSGGPANNEQFF	TGTGCCAGTAGCGGGGGCCCCGCCAACAATGAGCAGTTCTTC
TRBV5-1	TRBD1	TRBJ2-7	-	CASSSGTGGFHEQYF	TGCGCCAGCAGCTCAGGAACAGGGGGCTTCCACGAGCAGTACTTC
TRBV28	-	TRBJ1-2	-	CASSSHYGYTF	TGTGCCAGCAGTTCCCATTATGGCTACACCTTC
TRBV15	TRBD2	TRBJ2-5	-	CATSRLGLAVLETQYF	TGTGCCACCAGCAGACTCGGACTAGCGGTTTTGGAGACCCAGTACTTC
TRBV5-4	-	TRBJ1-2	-	CASIHQKLLGGPYGYTF	TGTGCCAGCATTCATCAAAAGCTCCTCGGGGGGCCCTATGGCTACACCTTC
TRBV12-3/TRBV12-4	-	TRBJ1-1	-	CASSTGPNTEAFF	TGTGCCAGCAGTACAGGACCGAACACTGAAGCTTTCTTT
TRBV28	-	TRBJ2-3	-	CASSFYGDTTDTQYF	TGTGCCAGCAGTTTCTACGGGGATACCACAGATACGCAGTATTTT
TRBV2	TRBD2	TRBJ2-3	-	CASTYPRTSGRASDRDTQYF	TGTGCCAGCACCTATCCACGGACTAGCGGGAGGGCCTCGGATCGAGATACGCAGTATTTT
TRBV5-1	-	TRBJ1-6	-	CASSSQEHSPLHF	TGCGCCAGCAGCTCACAGGAACATTCACCCCTCCACTTT
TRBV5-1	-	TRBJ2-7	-	CASSLDVGVPYEQYF	TGCGCCAGCAGCTTGGATGTGGGAGTGCCCTACGAGCAGTACTTC
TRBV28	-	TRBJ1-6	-	CASSAGTIFSPLHF	TGTGCCAGCAGTGCCGGGACAATTTTTTCACCCCTCCACTTT
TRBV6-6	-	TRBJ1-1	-	CASSWPRGPSLEAFF	TGTGCCAGCAGTTGGCCCCGAGGGCCCTCACTCGAAGCTTTCTTT